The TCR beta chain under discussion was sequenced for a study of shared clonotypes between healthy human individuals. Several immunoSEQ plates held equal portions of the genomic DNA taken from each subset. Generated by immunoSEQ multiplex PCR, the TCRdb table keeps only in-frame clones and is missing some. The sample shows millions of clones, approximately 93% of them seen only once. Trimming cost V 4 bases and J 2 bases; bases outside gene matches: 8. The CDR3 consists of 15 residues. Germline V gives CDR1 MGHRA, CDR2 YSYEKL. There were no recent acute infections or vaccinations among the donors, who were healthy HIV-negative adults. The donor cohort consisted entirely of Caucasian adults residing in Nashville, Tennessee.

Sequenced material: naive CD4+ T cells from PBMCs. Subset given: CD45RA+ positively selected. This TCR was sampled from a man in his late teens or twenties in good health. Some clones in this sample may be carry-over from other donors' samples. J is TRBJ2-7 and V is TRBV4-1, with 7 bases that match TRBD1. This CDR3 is CASSLPNRGTYEQYF. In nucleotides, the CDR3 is TGCGCCAGCAGCCTTCCAAACAGGGGAACCTACGAGCAGTACTTC.